The present T cell receptor beta chain was sequenced within a study of immune cell composition in non-small cell lung cancer. At the level of the study: Lung adenocarcinoma or squamous carcinoma made up most tumours. Findings and caveats of the study: Top 10 clone scores and clonality were higher in squamous than adenocarcinoma. About 80% of squamous and 33% of adenocarcinoma cases had tumour-associated clones >0.5%. Tumour-reactive clones were not shown to match dominant in vivo tumour clones.

About this clone: Its antigen is undetermined.

The CDR3 sequence is 14 residues long. CDR1 and CDR2 (germline): SGHNT, YENEEA. Trimming shortened V by 1 base and J by 3 bases, and 10 bases separated the two germline ends. TCRdb's table, derived via immunoSEQ multiplex PCR, lists solely in-frame clones and lacks some. The repertoire consists of some 13,000 clones, with roughly 70% occurring once and the leading ten covering roughly an eighth. Material: lung tumor tissue. The chain is built from TRBV11-3 and TRBJ2-7; weak D call: TRBD2 (5 bases). This clonotype originated in a human donor with non-small cell lung cancer. CDR3 residues: CASSLGEGRYEQYF. CDR3 coding DNA: TGTGCCAGCAGCTTAGGAGAGGGCCGCTACGAGCAGTACTTC.